The rows below give T cell receptor beta chains drawn from one sample of a study of control samples from healthy donors and cancer patients. TCRdb's table, derived via immunoSEQ multiplex PCR, lists solely in-frame clones and lacks some. The sample has some 220,000 clones, 85% to 95% seen once. Sequencing was done on a sample of blood. These receptors were obtained from a man in his fifties in good health. Both conserved end residues are trimmed from each CDR3. Clone size is not always given. Where it is, it says once, few, many or a class for expanded clones.

cdr3_aa	clone_size	v_call	j_call
ASSPGQGEKLF	few	TRBV18	TRBJ1-4
AISESLTPTSGGRSRPGELF	NA	TRBV10-3	TRBJ2-2
ASSPVGGRGLVDNSPLH	NA	TRBV4-2	TRBJ1-6
AILEGGRTDTQY	NA	TRBV28	TRBJ2-3
ASRPEGAGSAEAF	NA	TRBV6-5	TRBJ1-1
ASSHDPEEKLF	once	TRBV19	TRBJ1-4
AWSVGQGSANVLT	NA	TRBV30	TRBJ2-6
ASSTQFISGNTDTQY	NA	TRBV5-4	TRBJ2-3
ASRPTGQATDTQY	once	TRBV25-1	TRBJ2-3
ASSLGGGADQPQH	NA	TRBV5-1	TRBJ1-5
ASSDGYDKSSYNEQF	NA	TRBV9	TRBJ2-1
ASSLAREGGYT	NA	TRBV5-4	TRBJ1-2
ASSFQAFASNEQF	NA	TRBV28	TRBJ2-1
ASNRGGQFHEKLF	NA	TRBV6-5	TRBJ1-4
ASSTGQGTLNEQF	NA	TRBV19	TRBJ2-1
ASSMTTPGELF	NA	TRBV19	TRBJ2-2
ASSIEGASGSPLH	NA	TRBV19	TRBJ1-6
ASSSTGFYGYT	NA	TRBV11-2	TRBJ1-2
SASRGQVVDGYT	NA	TRBV20-1	TRBJ1-2
ASSRGTDTQY	few	TRBV3-1/TRBV3-2	TRBJ2-3
ASSGPSSYNSPLH	NA	TRBV9	TRBJ1-6
ASSPTVPSGNTIY	NA	TRBV5-1	TRBJ1-3
ASSLDRSQYEQY	NA	TRBV5-1	TRBJ2-7
ASSFYGQDTGNTIY	NA	TRBV5-1	TRBJ1-3
ASSQDASTGPTYGYT	NA	TRBV4-1	TRBJ1-2
ASSYSRQGDSPLH	NA	TRBV6-5	TRBJ1-6
ASFGGEGGYT	NA	TRBV5-4	TRBJ1-2
ASNQFHSPLH	NA	TRBV19	TRBJ1-6
ASSYTNQPQH	NA	TRBV6-2/TRBV6-3	TRBJ1-5
ASTGNTEAF	NA	TRBV25-1	TRBJ1-1
ASRPRGVIGEKLF	NA	TRBV5-1	TRBJ1-4
ASSSTSGSYNSPLH	NA	TRBV6-2/TRBV6-3	TRBJ1-6
ASKNTALGQPQH	NA	TRBV19	TRBJ1-5
ASSSDRERTEAF	NA	TRBV28	TRBJ1-1
ASSSWDSSNSPLH	NA	TRBV7-2	TRBJ1-6